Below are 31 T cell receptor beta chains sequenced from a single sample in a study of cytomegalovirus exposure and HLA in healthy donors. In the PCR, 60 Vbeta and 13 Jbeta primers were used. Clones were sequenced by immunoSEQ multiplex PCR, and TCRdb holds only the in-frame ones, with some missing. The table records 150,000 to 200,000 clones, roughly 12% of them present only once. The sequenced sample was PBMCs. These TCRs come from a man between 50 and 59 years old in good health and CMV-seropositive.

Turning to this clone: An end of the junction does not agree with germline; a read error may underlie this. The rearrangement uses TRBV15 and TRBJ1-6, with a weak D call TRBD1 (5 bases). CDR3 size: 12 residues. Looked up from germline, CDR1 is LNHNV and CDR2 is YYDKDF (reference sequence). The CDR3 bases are TGTGCCACAAGGGGATCAAATTCACCCCTCAACTTT. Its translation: CATRGSNSPLNF.

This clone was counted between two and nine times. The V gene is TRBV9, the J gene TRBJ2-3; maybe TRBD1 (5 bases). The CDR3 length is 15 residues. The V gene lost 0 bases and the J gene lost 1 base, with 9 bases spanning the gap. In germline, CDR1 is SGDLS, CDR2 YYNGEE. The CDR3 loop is CASSVVRAGTDTQYF. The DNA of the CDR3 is TGTGCCAGCAGCGTAGTCAGGGCGGGCACAGATACGCAGTATTTT.

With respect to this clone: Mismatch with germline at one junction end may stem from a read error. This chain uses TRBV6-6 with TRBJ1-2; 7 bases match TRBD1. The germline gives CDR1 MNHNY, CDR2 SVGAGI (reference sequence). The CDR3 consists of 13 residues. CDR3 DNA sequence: TGTGCCAGCAGTTACGCAGGACAGGCCATTCTGCCCTTC. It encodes CASSYAGQAILPF.

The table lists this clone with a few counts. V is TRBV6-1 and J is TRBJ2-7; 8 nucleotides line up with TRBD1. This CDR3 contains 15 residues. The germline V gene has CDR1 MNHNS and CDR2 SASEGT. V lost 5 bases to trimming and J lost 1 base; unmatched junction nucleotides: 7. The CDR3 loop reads CASSWLQGVSYEQYV. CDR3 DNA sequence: TGTGCCAGCAGTTGGCTACAGGGGGTGTCCTACGAGCAGTACGTC.

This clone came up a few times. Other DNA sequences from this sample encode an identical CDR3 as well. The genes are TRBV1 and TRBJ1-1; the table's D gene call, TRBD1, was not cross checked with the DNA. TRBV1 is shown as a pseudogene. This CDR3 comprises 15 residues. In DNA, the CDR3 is TGCACCAGCAGCAGGGACAGGGAAAAACGAACTGAAGCTTTCTTT. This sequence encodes CTSSRDREKRTEAFF.

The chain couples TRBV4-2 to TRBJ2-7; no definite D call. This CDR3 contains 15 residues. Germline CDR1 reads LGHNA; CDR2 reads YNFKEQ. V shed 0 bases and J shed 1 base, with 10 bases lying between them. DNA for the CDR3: TGTGCCAGCAGCCAAGACGGCGGCCGGTCCTACGAGCAGTACTTC. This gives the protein CASSQDGGRSYEQYF.

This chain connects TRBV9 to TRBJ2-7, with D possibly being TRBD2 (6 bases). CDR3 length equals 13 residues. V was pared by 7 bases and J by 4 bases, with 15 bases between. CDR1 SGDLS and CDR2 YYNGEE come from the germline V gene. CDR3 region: CASGPGGFYEQYF. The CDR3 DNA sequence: TGTGCCAGCGGTCCTGGGGGGTTTTACGAGCAGTACTTC.

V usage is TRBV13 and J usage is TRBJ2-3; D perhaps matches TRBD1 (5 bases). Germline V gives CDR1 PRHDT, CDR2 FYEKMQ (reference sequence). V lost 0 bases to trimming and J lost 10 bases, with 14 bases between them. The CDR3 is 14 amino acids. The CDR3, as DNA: TGTGCCAGCAGCTTAGGAGGGGTCGAGGCGGCGCAGTATTTT. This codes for CASSLGGVEAAQYF.

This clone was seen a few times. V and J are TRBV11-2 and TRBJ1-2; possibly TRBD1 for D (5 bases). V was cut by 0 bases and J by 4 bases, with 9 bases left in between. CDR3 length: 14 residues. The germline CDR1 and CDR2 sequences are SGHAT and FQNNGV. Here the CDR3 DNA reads TGTGCCAGCAGCTTAGATTGGGGCAGCTATGGCTACACCTTC. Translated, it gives CASSLDWGSYGYTF.

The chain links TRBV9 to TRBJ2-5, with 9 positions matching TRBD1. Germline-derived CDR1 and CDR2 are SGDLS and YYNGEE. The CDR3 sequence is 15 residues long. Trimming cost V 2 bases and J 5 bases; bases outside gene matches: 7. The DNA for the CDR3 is TGTGCCAGCAGCGTGATCACAGGGGGCGCGGAGACCCAGTACTTC. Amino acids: CASSVITGGAETQYF.

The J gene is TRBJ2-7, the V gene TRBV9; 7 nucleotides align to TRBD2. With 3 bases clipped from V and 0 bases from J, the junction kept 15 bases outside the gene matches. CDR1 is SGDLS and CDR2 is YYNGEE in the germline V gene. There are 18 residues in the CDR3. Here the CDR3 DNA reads TGTGCCAGCAGCGCTCGGGAACTTGGACTAGGGAGCTCCTACGAGCAGTACTTC. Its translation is CASSARELGLGSSYEQYF. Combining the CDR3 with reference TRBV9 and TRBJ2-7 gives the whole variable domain DSGVTQTPKHLITATGQRVTLRCSPRSGDLSVYWYQQSLDQGLQFLIQYYNGEERAKGNILERFSAQQFPDLHSELNLSSLELGDSALYFCASSARELGLGSSYEQYFGPGTRLTVT.

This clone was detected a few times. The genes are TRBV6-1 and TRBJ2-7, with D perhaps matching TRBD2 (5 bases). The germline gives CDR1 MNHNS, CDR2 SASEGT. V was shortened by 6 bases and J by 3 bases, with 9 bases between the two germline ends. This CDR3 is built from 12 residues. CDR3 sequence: CASRSGSYEQYV. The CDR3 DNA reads TGTGCCAGCAGGAGTGGGAGCTACGAGCAGTACGTC.

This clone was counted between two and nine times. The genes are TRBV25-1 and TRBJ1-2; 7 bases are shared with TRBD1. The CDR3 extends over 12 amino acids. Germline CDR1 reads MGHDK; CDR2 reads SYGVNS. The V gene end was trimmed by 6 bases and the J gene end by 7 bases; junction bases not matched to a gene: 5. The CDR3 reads CASRAGGTGYTF. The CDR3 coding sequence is TGTGCCAGCAGAGCAGGGGGAACTGGCTACACCTTC.

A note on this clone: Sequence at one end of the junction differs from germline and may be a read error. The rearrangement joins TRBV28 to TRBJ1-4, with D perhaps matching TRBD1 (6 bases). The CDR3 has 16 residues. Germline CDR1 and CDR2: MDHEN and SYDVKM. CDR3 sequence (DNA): TGTGCGAGCACCATTGGACAGCGGACCCTTAATGAAAAACTGTTTTTT. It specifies CASTIGQRTLNEKLFF.

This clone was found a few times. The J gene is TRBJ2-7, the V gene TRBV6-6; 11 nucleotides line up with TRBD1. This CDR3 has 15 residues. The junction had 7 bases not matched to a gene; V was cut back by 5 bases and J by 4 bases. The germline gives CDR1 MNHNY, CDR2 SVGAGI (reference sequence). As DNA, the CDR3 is TGTGCCAGCAGTCTCCGGACAGGGGGCTTTTACGAGCAGTACTTC. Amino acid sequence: CASSLRTGGFYEQYF.

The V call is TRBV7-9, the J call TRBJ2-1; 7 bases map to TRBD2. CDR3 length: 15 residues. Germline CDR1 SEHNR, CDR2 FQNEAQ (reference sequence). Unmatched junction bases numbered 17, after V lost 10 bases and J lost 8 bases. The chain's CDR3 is CATQARLALIDEQFF. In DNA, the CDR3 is TGTGCCACCCAGGCGAGACTAGCCTTGATCGATGAGCAGTTCTTC.

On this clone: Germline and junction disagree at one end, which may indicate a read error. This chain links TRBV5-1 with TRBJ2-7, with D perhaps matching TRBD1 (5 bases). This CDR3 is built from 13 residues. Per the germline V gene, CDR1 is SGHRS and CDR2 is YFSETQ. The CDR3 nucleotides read TGCGCCAGCAGCTTTCAGGGCTCCAACGAGCAGTACTTC. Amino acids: CASSFQGSNEQYF.

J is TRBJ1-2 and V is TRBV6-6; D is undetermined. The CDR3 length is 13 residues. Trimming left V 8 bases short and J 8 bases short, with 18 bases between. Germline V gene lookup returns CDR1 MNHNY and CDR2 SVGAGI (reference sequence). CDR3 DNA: TGTGCCAGCGACCCCTTGGGCACTTGGGGCTACACCTTC. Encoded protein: CASDPLGTWGYTF.

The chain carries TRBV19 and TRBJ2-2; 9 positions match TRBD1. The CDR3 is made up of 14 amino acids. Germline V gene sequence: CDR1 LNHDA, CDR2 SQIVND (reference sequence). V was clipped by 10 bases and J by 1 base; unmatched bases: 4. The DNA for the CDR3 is TGTGCCACCCTGGGACAGGGGAACACCGGGGAGCTGTTTTTT. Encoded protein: CATLGQGNTGELFF. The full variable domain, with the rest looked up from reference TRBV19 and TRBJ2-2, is DGGITQSPKYLFRKEGQNVTLSCEQNLNHDAMYWYRQDPGQGLRLIYYSQIVNDFQKGDIAEGYSVSREKKESFPLTVTSAQKNPTAFYLCATLGQGNTGELFFGEGSRLTVL.

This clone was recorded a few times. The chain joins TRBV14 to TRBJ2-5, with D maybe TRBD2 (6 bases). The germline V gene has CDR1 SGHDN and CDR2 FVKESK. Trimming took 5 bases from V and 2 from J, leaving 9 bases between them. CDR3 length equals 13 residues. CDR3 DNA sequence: TGTGCCAGCAGCGGGAGGCGGCAAGAGACCCAGTACTTC. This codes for CASSGRRQETQYF.

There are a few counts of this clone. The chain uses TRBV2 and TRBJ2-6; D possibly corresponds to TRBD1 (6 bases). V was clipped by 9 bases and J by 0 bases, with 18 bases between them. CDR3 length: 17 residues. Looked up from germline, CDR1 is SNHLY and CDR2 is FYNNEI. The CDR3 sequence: CARLQGPNFSGANVLTF. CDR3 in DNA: TGTGCCAGACTTCAGGGGCCGAACTTCTCTGGGGCCAACGTCCTGACTTTC.

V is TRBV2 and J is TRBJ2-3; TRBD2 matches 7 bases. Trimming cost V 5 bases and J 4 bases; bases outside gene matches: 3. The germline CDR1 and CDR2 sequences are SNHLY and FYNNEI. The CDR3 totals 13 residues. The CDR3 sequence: CASSPLAADTQYF. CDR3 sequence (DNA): TGTGCCAGCAGTCCCCTAGCGGCAGATACGCAGTATTTT. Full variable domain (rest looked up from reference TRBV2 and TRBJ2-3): EPEVTQTPSHQVTQMGQEVILRCVPISNHLYFYWYRQILGQKVEFLVSFYNNEISEKSEIFDDQFSVERPDGSNFTLKIRSTKLEDSAMYFCASSPLAADTQYFGPGTRLTVL.

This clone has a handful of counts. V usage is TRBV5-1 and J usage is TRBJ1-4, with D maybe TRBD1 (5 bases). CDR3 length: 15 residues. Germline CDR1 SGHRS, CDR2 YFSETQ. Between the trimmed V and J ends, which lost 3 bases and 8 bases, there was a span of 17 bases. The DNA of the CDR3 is TGCGCCAGCAGCTCCTCGGGGGAGGTATGGGAAAAACTGTTTTTT. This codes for CASSSSGEVWEKLFF. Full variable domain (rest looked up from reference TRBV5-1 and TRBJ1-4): KAGVTQTPRYLIKTRGQQVTLSCSPISGHRSVSWYQQTPGQGLQFLFEYFSETQRNKGNFPGRFSGRQFSNSRSEMNVSTLELGDSALYLCASSSSGEVWEKLFFGSGTQLSVL.

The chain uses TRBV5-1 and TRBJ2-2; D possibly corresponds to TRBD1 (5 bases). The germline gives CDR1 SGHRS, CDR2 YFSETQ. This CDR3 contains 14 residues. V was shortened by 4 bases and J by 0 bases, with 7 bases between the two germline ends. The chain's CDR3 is CASSLTANTGELFF. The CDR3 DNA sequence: TGCGCCAGCAGCCTGACAGCGAACACCGGGGAGCTGTTTTTT.

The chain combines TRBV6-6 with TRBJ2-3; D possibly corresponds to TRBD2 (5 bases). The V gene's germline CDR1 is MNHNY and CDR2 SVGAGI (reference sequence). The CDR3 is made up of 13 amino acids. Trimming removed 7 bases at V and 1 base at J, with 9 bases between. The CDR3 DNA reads TGTGCCAGCACGCCGCGGGGCACAGATACGCAGTATTTT. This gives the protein CASTPRGTDTQYF.

In DNA, the CDR3 is TGTGCCAGCAGATTACCCCAAGGGGGCACTGAAGCTTTCTTT. Residues: CASRLPQGGTEAFF. The rearrangement links TRBV28 to TRBJ1-1, with TRBD1 as a possible D gene (6 bases). The CDR3 loop spans 14 amino acids. The V end was cut by 6 bases, the J end by 4 bases, with 15 bases between. The germline V gene has CDR1 MDHEN and CDR2 SYDVKM.

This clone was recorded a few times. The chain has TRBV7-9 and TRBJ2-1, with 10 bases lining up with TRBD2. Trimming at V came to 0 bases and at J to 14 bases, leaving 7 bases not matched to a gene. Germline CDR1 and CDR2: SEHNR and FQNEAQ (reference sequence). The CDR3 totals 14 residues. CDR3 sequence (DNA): TGTGCCAGCAGCTTAGCTAGCGGGGGGACCGCGGAGTTCTTC. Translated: CASSLASGGTAEFF.

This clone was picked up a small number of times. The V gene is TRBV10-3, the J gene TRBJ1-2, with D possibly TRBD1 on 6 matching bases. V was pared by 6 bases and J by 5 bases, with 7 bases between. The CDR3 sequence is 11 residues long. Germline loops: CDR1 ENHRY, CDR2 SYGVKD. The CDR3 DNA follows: TGTGCCATCAGACAGGGTTATGGCTACACCTTC. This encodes CAIRQGYGYTF.

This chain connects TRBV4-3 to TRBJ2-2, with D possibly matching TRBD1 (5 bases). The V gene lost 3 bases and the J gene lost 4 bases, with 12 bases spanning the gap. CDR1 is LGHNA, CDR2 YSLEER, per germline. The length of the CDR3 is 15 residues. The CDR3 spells CASSHNERGTGELFF. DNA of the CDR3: TGCGCCAGCAGCCATAATGAAAGGGGCACCGGGGAGCTGTTTTTT.

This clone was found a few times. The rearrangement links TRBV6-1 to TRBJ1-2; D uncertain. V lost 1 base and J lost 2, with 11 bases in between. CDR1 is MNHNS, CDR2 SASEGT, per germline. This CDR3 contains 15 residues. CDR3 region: CASSEVPVYNYGYTF. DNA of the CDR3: TGTGCCAGCAGTGAAGTACCAGTTTACAACTATGGCTACACCTTC.

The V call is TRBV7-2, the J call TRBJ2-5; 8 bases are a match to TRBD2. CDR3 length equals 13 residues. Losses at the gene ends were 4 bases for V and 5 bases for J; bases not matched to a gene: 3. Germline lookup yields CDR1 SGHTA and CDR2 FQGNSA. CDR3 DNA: TGTGCCAGCAGCTCAGGACTAGCTGAGACCCAGTACTTC. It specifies CASSSGLAETQYF.